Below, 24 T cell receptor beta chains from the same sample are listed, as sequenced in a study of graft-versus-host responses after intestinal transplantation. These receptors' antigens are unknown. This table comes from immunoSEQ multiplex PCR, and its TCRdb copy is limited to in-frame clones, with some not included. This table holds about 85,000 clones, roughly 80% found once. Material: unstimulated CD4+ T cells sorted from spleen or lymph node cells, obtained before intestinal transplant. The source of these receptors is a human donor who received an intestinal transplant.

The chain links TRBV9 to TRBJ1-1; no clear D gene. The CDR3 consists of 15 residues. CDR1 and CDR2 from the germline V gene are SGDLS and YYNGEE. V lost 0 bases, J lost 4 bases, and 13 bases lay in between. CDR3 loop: CASSVVGQEGTEAFF. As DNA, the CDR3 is TGTGCCAGCAGCGTAGTGGGTCAGGAGGGCACTGAAGCTTTCTTT. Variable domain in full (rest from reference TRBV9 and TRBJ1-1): DSGVTQTPKHLITATGQRVTLRCSPRSGDLSVYWYQQSLDQGLQFLIQYYNGEERAKGNILERFSAQQFPDLHSELNLSSLELGDSALYFCASSVVGQEGTEAFFGQGTRLTVV.

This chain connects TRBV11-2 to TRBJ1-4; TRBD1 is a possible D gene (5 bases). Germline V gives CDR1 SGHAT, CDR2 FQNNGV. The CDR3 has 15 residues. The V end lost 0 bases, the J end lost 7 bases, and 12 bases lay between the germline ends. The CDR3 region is CASSLERGLGEKLFF. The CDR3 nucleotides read TGTGCCAGCAGCTTAGAAAGGGGTTTGGGTGAAAAACTGTTTTTT.

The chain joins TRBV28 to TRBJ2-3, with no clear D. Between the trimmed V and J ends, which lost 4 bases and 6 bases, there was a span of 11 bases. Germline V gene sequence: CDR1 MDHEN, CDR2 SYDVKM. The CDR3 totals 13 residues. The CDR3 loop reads CASSSRSGDTQYF. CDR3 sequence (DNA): TGTGCCAGCAGTTCCCGGTCGGGTGATACGCAGTATTTT.

CDR3 sequence (DNA): TGTGCCAGCGACCTTACTAGCGACTACAATGAGCAGTTCTTC. It codes for CASDLTSDYNEQFF. J is TRBJ2-1 and V is TRBV2; 7 bases align to TRBD2. The CDR3 loop spans 14 amino acids. From germline, CDR1 is SNHLY and CDR2 FYNNEI. The V segment lost 8 bases and the J segment 3 bases; nucleotides outside the gene matches: 7.

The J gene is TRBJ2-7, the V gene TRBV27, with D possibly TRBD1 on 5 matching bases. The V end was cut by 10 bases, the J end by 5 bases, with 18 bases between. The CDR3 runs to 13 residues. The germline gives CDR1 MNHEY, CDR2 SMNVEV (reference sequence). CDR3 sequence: CATQGLELNEQYF. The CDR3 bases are TGTGCCACGCAGGGCCTCGAGCTGAACGAGCAGTACTTC.

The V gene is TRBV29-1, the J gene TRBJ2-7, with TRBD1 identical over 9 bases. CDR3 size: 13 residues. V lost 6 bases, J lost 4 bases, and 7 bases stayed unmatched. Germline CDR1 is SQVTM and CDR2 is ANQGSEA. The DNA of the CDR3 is TGCAGCGTGTCTGGACAGGGGTTATACGAGCAGTACTTC. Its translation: CSVSGQGLYEQYF.

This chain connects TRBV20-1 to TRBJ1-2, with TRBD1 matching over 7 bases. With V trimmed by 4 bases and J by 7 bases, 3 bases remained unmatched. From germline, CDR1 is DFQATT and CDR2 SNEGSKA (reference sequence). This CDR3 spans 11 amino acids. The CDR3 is CSATYRGGYTF. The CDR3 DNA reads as TGCAGTGCTACGTACAGGGGTGGCTACACCTTC.

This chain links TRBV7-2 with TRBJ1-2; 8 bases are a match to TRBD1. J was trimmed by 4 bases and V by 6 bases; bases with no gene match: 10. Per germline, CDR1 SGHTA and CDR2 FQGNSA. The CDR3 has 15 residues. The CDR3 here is CASSRQGIGAYGYTF. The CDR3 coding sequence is TGTGCCAGCAGTCGACAGGGGATTGGGGCCTATGGCTACACCTTC.

The CDR3, as DNA: TGCAGCGTTGAAAGGGGGGGCGATGAAAAACTGTTTTTT. This sequence encodes CSVERGGDEKLFF. V gene TRBV29-1 combines with J gene TRBJ1-4; possible D gene TRBD1, 6 bases. V shed 2 bases and J shed 6 bases, with 10 bases lying between them. The CDR3 sequence is 13 residues long. Germline V gene sequence: CDR1 SQVTM, CDR2 ANQGSEA.

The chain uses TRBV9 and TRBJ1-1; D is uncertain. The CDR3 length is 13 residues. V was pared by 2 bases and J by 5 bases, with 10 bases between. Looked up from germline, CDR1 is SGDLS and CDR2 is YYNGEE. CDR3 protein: CASSVMGRTEAFF. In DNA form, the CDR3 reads TGTGCCAGCAGCGTTATGGGGAGGACTGAAGCTTTCTTT. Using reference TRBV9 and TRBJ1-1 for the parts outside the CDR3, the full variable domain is DSGVTQTPKHLITATGQRVTLRCSPRSGDLSVYWYQQSLDQGLQFLIQYYNGEERAKGNILERFSAQQFPDLHSELNLSSLELGDSALYFCASSVMGRTEAFFGQGTRLTVV.

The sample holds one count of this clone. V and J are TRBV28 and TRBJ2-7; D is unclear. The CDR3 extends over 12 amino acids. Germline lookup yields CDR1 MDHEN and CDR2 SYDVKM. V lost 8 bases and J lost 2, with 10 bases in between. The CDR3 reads CASRAATYEQYF. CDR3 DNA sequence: TGTGCCAGCCGTGCGGCCACCTACGAGCAGTACTTC.

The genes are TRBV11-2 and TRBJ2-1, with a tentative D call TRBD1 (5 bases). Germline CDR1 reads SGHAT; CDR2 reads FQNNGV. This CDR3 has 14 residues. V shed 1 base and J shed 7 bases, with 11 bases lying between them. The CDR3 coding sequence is TGTGCCAGCAGCTTAGGGCAGGGAAGGAATGAGCAGTTCTTC. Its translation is CASSLGQGRNEQFF.

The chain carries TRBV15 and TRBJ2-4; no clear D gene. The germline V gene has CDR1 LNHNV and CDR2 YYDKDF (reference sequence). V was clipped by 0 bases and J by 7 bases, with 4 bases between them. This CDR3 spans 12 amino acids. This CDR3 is CATSRDRNIQYF. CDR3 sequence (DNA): TGTGCCACCAGCAGAGATCGTAACATTCAGTACTTC. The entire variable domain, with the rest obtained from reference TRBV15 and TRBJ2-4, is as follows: DAMVIQNPRYQVTQFGKPVTLSCSQTLNHNVMYWYQQKSSQAPKLLFHYYDKDFNNEADTPDNFQSRRPNTSFCFLDIRSPGLGDTAMYLCATSRDRNIQYFGAGTRLSVL.

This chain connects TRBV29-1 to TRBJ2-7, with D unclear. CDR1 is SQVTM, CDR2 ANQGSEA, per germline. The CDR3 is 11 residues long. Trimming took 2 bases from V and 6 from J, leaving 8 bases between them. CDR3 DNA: TGCAGCGTTGAAAAAGCGTTCGAGCAGTACTTC. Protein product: CSVEKAFEQYF.

CDR3 sequence: CASSEFSETRGKLFF. DNA for the CDR3: TGTGCCAGCAGTGAATTTTCTGAAACAAGGGGAAAACTGTTTTTT. The gene calls are TRBV2 and TRBJ1-4; D may be TRBD1 (5 bases). Germline V gene data show CDR1 as SNHLY and CDR2 as FYNNEI. V lost 2 bases, J lost 10 bases, and 17 bases lay in between. The CDR3 is 15 amino acids.

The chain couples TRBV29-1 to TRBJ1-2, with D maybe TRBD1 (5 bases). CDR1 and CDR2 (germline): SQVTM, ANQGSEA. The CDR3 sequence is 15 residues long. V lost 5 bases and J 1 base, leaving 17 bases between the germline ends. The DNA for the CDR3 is TGCAGCGTTCGAAACCCGGGACTGAATAACTATGGCTACACCTTC. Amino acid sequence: CSVRNPGLNNYGYTF.

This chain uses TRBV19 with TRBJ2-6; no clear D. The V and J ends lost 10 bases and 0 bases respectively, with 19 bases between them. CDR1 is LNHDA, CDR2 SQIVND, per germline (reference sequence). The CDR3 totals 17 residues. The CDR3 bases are TGTGCCACCCAAAACGGTGCTCTGAGCTCTGGGGCCAACGTCCTGACTTTC. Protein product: CATQNGALSSGANVLTF.

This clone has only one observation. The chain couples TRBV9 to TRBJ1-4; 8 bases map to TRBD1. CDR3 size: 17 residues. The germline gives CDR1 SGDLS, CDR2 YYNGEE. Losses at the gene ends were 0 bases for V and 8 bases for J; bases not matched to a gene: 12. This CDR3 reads CASSVAAGQAFHEKLFF. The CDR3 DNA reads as TGTGCCAGCAGCGTAGCCGCGGGACAGGCTTTCCACGAAAAACTGTTTTTT.

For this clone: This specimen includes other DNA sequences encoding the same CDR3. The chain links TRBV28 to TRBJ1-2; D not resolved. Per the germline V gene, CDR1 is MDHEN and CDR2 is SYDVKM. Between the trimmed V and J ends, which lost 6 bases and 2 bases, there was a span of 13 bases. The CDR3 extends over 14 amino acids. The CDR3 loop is CASRPAGANYGYTF. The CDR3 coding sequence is TGTGCCAGCAGGCCGGCGGGTGCGAACTATGGCTACACCTTC.

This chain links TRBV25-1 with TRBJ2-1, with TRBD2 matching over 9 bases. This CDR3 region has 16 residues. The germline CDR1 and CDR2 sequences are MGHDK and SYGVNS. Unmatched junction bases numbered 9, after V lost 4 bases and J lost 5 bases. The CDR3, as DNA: TGTGCCAGCAGTGGCCGTGCTAGCGGGGTCAACAATGAGCAGTTCTTC. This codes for CASSGRASGVNNEQFF.

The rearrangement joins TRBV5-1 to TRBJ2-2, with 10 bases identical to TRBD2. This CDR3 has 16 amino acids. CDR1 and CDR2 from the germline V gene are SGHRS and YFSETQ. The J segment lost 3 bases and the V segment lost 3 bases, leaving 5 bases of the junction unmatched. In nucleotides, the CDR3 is TGCGCCAGCAGCTCAACAGCGGGAGGGTACACCGGGGAGCTGTTTTTT. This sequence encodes CASSSTAGGYTGELFF.

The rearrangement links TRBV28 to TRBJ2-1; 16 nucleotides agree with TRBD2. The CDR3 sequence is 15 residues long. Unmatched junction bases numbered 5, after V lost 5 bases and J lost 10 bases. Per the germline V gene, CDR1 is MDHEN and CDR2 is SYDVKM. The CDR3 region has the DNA TGTGCCAGCAGTAGGGGACTAGCGGGAGGGGGAGAGCAGTTCTTC. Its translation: CASSRGLAGGGEQFF.

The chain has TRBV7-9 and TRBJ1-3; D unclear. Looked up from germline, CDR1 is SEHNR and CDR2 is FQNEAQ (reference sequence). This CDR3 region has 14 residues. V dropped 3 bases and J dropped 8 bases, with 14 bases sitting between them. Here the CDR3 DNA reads TGTGCCAGCAGCTTTTTGGGCGCGGGAGACACCATATATTTT. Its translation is CASSFLGAGDTIYF. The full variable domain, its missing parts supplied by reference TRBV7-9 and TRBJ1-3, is DTGVSQNPRHKITKRGQNVTFRCDPISEHNRLYWYRQTLGQGPEFLTYFQNEAQLEKSRLLSDRFSAERPKGSFSTLEIQRTEQGDSAMYLCASSFLGAGDTIYFGEGSWLTVV.

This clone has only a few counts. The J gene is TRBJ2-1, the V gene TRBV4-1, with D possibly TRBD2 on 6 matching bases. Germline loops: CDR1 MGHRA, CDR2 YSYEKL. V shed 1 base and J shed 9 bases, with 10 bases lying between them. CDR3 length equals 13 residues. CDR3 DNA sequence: TGCGCCAGCAGCCAAGGGACTACGCTTGAGCAGTTCTTC. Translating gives CASSQGTTLEQFF.